A single sample is the source of the 26 T cell receptor beta chains below, sequenced in a study of spatial heterogeneity in lung cancer. TCRdb re-called the 5' RACE reads with MiXCR, one entry per CDR3 protein. The data contain around 10,000 distinct CDR3 sequences, 20% to 25% of them singletons. The time point here: blood at routine non-recurrence follow-up after resection. The sequencing here drew on PBMCs, taken at follow-up. Every receptor here comes from a male donor with early-stage non-small cell lung cancer.

This sequence joins TRBV3-1 and TRBJ2-2, with a tentative D call TRBD2 (5 bases). Per the germline V gene, CDR1 is LGHDT and CDR2 is YNNKEL (reference sequence). This CDR3 has 16 residues. V dropped 4 bases and J dropped 5 bases, with 17 bases sitting between them. The CDR3: CASSPIDLTGTGELFF. Written as DNA, the CDR3 is TGTGCCAGCAGCCCAATAGACCTTACGGGGACCGGGGAGCTGTTTTTT.

In its sample, this clonotype was seen many times. J is TRBJ1-1 and V is TRBV7-9, with TRBD1 as a possible D gene (5 bases). From germline, CDR1 is SEHNR and CDR2 FQNEAQ (reference sequence). The CDR3 consists of 15 residues. V gave up 5 bases and J gave up 6 bases, with 19 bases separating them. The CDR3 region has the DNA TGTGCCAGCAGCCTGTTCCGTTTCCAGGGCCCTGAAGCTTTCTTT. Translating gives CASSLFRFQGPEAFF.

This clonotype occurred a few times. The chain couples TRBV2 to TRBJ2-7; TRBD1 is a possible D gene (6 bases). This CDR3 has 15 amino acids. Germline values: CDR1 SNHLY, CDR2 FYNNEI. V was trimmed by 2 bases and J by 2 bases, leaving 13 bases between them. The CDR3 region is CASSEQGLPPYEQYF. CDR3 in DNA: TGTGCCAGCAGTGAACAGGGGCTGCCACCCTACGAGCAGTACTTC.

This clonotype was detected ten times or more. The chain employs TRBV12-3 or TRBV12-4 and TRBJ2-2; the D is unclear. V was shortened by 3 bases and J by 1 base, with 3 bases between the two germline ends. The CDR3 has 13 residues. The CDR3, as DNA: TGTGCCAGCAGTTTCAGGAACACCGGGGAGCTGTTTTTT. This sequence encodes CASSFRNTGELFF.

This clonotype has a count of ten or more. The chain couples TRBV7-2 to TRBJ2-2; maybe TRBD2 (6 bases). CDR1 is SGHTA and CDR2 is FQGNSA in the germline V gene. The CDR3 consists of 14 residues. Trimming removed 5 bases from V and 7 bases from J, with 14 bases in between. CDR3 DNA sequence: TGTGCCAGCAGCCGACAGCGGGTTAGCGGGGAGCTGTTTTTT. Translated, it gives CASSRQRVSGELFF.

V usage is TRBV7-9 and J usage is TRBJ2-1; D uncertain. Germline CDR1 SEHNR, CDR2 FQNEAQ (reference sequence). CDR3 length equals 15 residues. Deletions cut 5 bases from V and 5 bases from J, with 16 bases between. CDR3 protein: CASSDSLAVHNEQFF. The CDR3 DNA is TGTGCCAGCAGCGACTCCCTGGCCGTTCACAATGAGCAGTTCTTC.

This clonotype was recorded at least ten times. The chain employs TRBV6-5 and TRBJ2-5, with D tentatively TRBD2 (5 bases). Germline V lookup: CDR1 MNHEY, CDR2 SVGAGI. This CDR3 is built from 13 residues. V dropped 8 bases and J dropped 5 bases, with 15 bases sitting between them. The CDR3 here is CASLAPTRETQYF. DNA for the CDR3: TGTGCCAGCCTTGCCCCTACTAGGGAGACCCAGTACTTC.

The table lists this clonotype with many counts. This chain joins TRBV3-1 and TRBJ2-2; unclear D gene. This CDR3 contains 13 residues. V was shortened by 4 bases and J by 4 bases, with 7 bases between the two germline ends. CDR1 and CDR2 (germline): LGHDT, YNNKEL (reference sequence). The CDR3 here is CASSRSTTGELFF. The CDR3 DNA sequence: TGTGCCAGCAGCCGTAGTACCACCGGGGAGCTGTTTTTT.

This clonotype qualifies as medium-sized. V usage is TRBV2 and J usage is TRBJ1-5; D call uncertain. CDR3 length: 12 residues. Trimming took off 3 bases at V and 4 bases at J, with 4 bases between the two ends. The V gene's germline CDR1 is SNHLY and CDR2 FYNNEI. The CDR3: CASSDRNQPQHF. DNA for the CDR3: TGTGCCAGCAGTGACCGGAATCAGCCCCAGCATTTT.

In its sample, this clonotype was seen a few times. The V gene is TRBV24-1, the J gene TRBJ2-1, with 11 bases identical to TRBD2. There are 16 residues in the CDR3. Germline V gene lookup returns CDR1 KGHDR and CDR2 SFDVKD. V lost 4 bases and J lost 8; bases outside the gene matches: 9. CDR3 sequence: CATSDPASGRTDEQFF. The CDR3, as DNA: TGTGCCACCAGTGACCCTGCTAGCGGGAGGACCGATGAGCAGTTCTTC.

Within the sample, this clonotype is medium-sized. The chain uses TRBV9 and TRBJ1-1; the D gene is possibly TRBD1 (5 bases). CDR3 size: 15 residues. Germline V gene data show CDR1 as SGDLS and CDR2 as YYNGEE. Trimming removed 0 bases at V and 2 bases at J, with 11 bases between. The CDR3 DNA reads as TGTGCCAGCAGCGTAGGTACAGGCGCTAACACTGAAGCTTTCTTT. Amino acid sequence: CASSVGTGANTEAFF.

In this sample, this clonotype is medium-sized. The chain links TRBV28 to TRBJ1-2; TRBD1 aligns across 10 bases. Losses at the gene ends were 2 bases for V and 6 bases for J; bases not matched to a gene: 6. Germline assignment: CDR1 MDHEN and CDR2 SYDVKM. This CDR3 contains 15 residues. The CDR3 loop reads CASSLTGTGADGYTF. The CDR3 coding sequence is TGTGCCAGCAGTTTAACCGGGACAGGGGCAGATGGCTACACCTTC.

This chain connects TRBV20-1 to TRBJ2-5, with a weak D call TRBD1 (7 bases). Germline V lookup: CDR1 DFQATT, CDR2 SNEGSKA (reference sequence). V lost 4 bases and J 4 bases, leaving 19 bases between the germline ends. The CDR3 has 15 residues. DNA of the CDR3: TGCAGTGCTAAGAGTAGGGGGCCCGGGGGAGAGACCCAGTACTTC. Translated, it gives CSAKSRGPGGETQYF.

This clonotype was recorded many times. The CDR3 DNA reads TGCAGCGCCCGAAGGGGGACAGGGGGCACAGATACGCAGTATTTT. It translates to CSARRGTGGTDTQYF. The genes are TRBV29-1 and TRBJ2-3, with 10 positions matching TRBD1. Per germline, CDR1 SQVTM and CDR2 ANQGSEA. The CDR3 has 15 residues. J gave up 1 base and V 7 bases, and 8 bases lay outside the gene matches.

This clonotype was seen many times. The chain employs TRBV29-1 and TRBJ2-7, with 7 nucleotides matching TRBD2. Trimming removed 4 bases from V and 2 bases from J; junction bases left unmatched: 2. The CDR3 totals 12 residues. Germline lookup yields CDR1 SQVTM and CDR2 ANQGSEA. The CDR3 is CSVGGGTYEQYF. The DNA for the CDR3 is TGCAGCGTTGGCGGGGGTACCTACGAGCAGTACTTC.

This clonotype was found many times. V and J are TRBV6-5 and TRBJ1-6, with 7 positions matching TRBD1. Germline V gives CDR1 MNHEY, CDR2 SVGAGI. The V and J ends lost 6 bases and 5 bases, in that order; junction bases with no gene match: 4. This CDR3 region has 14 residues. CDR3 sequence reads: CASRRDSNNSPLHF. CDR3 DNA: TGTGCCAGCAGACGGGACAGCAATAATTCACCCCTCCACTTT.

This clonotype was picked up many times. The rearrangement joins TRBV28 to TRBJ2-5; D is unresolved. Germline values: CDR1 MDHEN, CDR2 SYDVKM. CDR3 length: 10 residues. Trimming left V 5 bases short and J 2 bases short, with 0 bases between. The CDR3 DNA sequence: TGTGCCAGCAGTCAAGAGACCCAGTACTTC. Translation gives CASSQETQYF.

Judged by abundance, this clonotype is medium-sized (0.01 to 0.1%). The gene calls are TRBV20-1 and TRBJ1-5; 8 bases agree with TRBD1. The germline V gene has CDR1 DFQATT and CDR2 SNEGSKA (reference sequence). The CDR3 has 14 residues. The junction had 4 bases not matched to a gene; V was cut back by 3 bases and J by 3 bases. DNA of the CDR3: TGCAGTGCTAGTACCAGGGGGCTCAATCAGCCCCAGCATTTT. Its translation is CSASTRGLNQPQHF.

This clonotype was seen many times. The gene calls are TRBV10-3 and TRBJ2-7, with 12 nucleotides matching TRBD1. This CDR3 has 16 residues. Germline CDR1 reads ENHRY; CDR2 reads SYGVKD. Trimming cost V 5 bases and J 5 bases; bases outside gene matches: 10. CDR3 nucleotide sequence: TGTGCCATCAGTTCAGGGACAGGGGGCCTCTGGGACGAGCAGTACTTC. This codes for CAISSGTGGLWDEQYF.

This clonotype is medium-sized (0.01 to 0.1%) in the sample. This chain links TRBV3-1 with TRBJ2-7, with D perhaps TRBD1 or TRBD2 (5 bases each). With 5 bases removed from V and 12 bases from J, the gap between germline ends came to 14 bases. The CDR3 is 11 residues long. Germline CDR1 and CDR2: LGHDT and YNNKEL (reference sequence). The CDR3 bases are TGTGCCAGCAGCGGGACGGCGCGTTGGTACTTC. This codes for CASSGTARWYF.

This clonotype was seen a handful of times. The J gene is TRBJ1-6, the V gene TRBV28, with D possibly TRBD1 on 5 matching bases. Germline CDR1 MDHEN, CDR2 SYDVKM. Deletions cut 4 bases from V and 5 bases from J, with 21 bases between. This CDR3 is built from 18 residues. The CDR3 nucleotides read TGTGCCAGCAGTTCCCCCGCCCGACAGCAACTTGATAATTCACCCCTCCACTTT. This sequence encodes CASSSPARQQLDNSPLHF. Drawing the rest from reference TRBV28 and TRBJ1-6, the complete variable domain is DVKVTQSSRYLVKRTGEKVFLECVQDMDHENMFWYRQDPGLGLRLIYFSYDVKMKEKGDIPEGYSVSREKKERFSLILESASTNQTSMYLCASSSPARQQLDNSPLHFGNGTRLTVT.

The rearrangement links TRBV2 to TRBJ2-4, with a weak D call TRBD1 (6 bases). Germline V CDR1 and CDR2: SNHLY, FYNNEI. V lost 7 bases to trimming and J lost 1 base, with 17 bases between them. The CDR3 consists of 16 residues. The CDR3, as DNA: TGTGCCAGCACCCGGACAGACGAGAGGGCCAAAAACATTCAGTACTTC. It yields the protein CASTRTDERAKNIQYF.

This clonotype was recorded at least ten times. The V gene is TRBV20-1, the J gene TRBJ2-5; 12 bases agree with TRBD2. The CDR3 spans 20 residues. Germline V lookup: CDR1 DFQATT, CDR2 SNEGSKA (reference sequence). V shed 1 base and J 1 base; nucleotides not matched to a gene: 16. The CDR3 here is CSARGPPGASGGGGQETQYF. DNA of the CDR3: TGCAGTGCTAGAGGGCCCCCGGGAGCTAGCGGGGGGGGAGGCCAAGAGACCCAGTACTTC.

This clonotype was observed at least ten times. The V call is TRBV7-2, the J call TRBJ2-7; 8 bases map to TRBD1. The V gene's germline CDR1 is SGHTA and CDR2 FQGNSA. The CDR3 has 13 amino acids. With 6 bases clipped from V and 3 bases from J, the junction kept 4 bases outside the gene matches. The CDR3 is CASSRTGIYEQYF. The CDR3 bases are TGTGCCAGCAGTAGGACAGGGATCTACGAGCAGTACTTC. Using reference TRBV7-2 and TRBJ2-7 for the parts outside the CDR3, the full variable domain is GAGVSQSPSNKVTEKGKDVELRCDPISGHTALYWYRQSLGQGLEFLIYFQGNSAPDKSGLPSDRFSAERTGGSVSTLTIQRTQQEDSAVYLCASSRTGIYEQYFGPGTRLTVT.

In its sample, this clonotype was seen many times. The V call is TRBV20-1, the J call TRBJ2-1; possibly TRBD2 for D (6 bases). The CDR3 runs 13 residues. Germline CDR1 and CDR2: DFQATT and SNEGSKA (reference sequence). DNA of the CDR3: TGCAGCTCCAACCCCGGGAGCTGGGTTGAGCAGTTCTTC. Translation: CSSNPGSWVEQFF.

There are many counts of this clonotype. The chain is built from TRBV7-9 and TRBJ2-2; no reliable D call. Germline V CDR1 and CDR2: SEHNR, FQNEAQ (reference sequence). V lost 0 bases, J lost 5 bases, and 7 bases lay in between. The CDR3 is made up of 14 amino acids. This CDR3 is CASSLAGRTGELFF. CDR3 DNA sequence: TGTGCCAGCAGCTTAGCGGGAAGAACCGGGGAGCTGTTTTTT.